This TCR beta chain was identified during a study of blood T cell repertoires in COVID-19. Study details: Italy, Spain and the United States were the sources of the convalescent and acute COVID-19 samples. Nucleic acid was either cDNA or gDNA, and it came from T cells, B-cell-depleted T cells, or PBMCs.

Original processing methods: Reference gene primer amplification yielded estimated nucleated cell counts. The data were produced by immunoSEQ multiplex PCR, yet TCRdb's version contains in-frame clones alone and is incomplete. That table supplies the V and J calls and clone size; D and trimming were determined from the DNA. The sample gives about 210,000 clones, 89% of which show up once; more than 4.5% is in the top ten. Germline V gives CDR1 GTSNPN, CDR2 SVGIG (reference sequence). CDR3 length equals 16 residues. Unmatched junction bases numbered 9, after V lost 2 bases and J lost 1 base. The chain combines TRBV30 with TRBJ1-1, with TRBD1 identical over 8 bases. The material sequenced was peripheral blood. This receptor was identified in a woman in her 40s with acute or convalescent COVID-19. CDR3: CAWSTRQGRWNTEAFF. In DNA form, the CDR3 reads TGTGCCTGGAGTACAAGACAGGGGCGTTGGAACACTGAAGCTTTCTTT. The complete variable domain, with remaining parts taken from reference TRBV30 and TRBJ1-1, reads SQTIHQWPATLVQPVGSPLSLECTVEGTSNPNLYWYRQAAGRGLQLLFYSVGIGQISSEVPQNLSASRPQDRQFILSSKKLLLSDSGFYLCAWSTRQGRWNTEAFFGQGTRLTVV.